One T cell receptor beta chain is described in this entry. No antigen is known for it. Germline lookup yields CDR1 LGHNA and CDR2 YNFKEQ. The CDR3 sequence is 17 residues long. V lost 0 bases, J lost 0 bases, and 5 bases stayed unmatched. The data stem from a study of cytomegalovirus exposure and HLA in healthy donors. Study-level points and caveats: Reports state that TCR beta sequences accurately predicted most subjects' HLA-A and HLA-B alleles. Across all donors, roughly uniform sequencing depth was an assumption of the presence/absence analyses.

This PCR relied on a set of 60 Vbeta primers and 13 Jbeta primers. Produced via immunoSEQ multiplex PCR; TCRdb's table is partial and in-frame only. The sample shows approximately 130,000 clones, just under 85% of them seen only once. The sample comprised PBMCs. The genes are TRBV4-2 and TRBJ2-1; 7 nucleotides line up with TRBD2. This receptor was identified in a boy under 10 years old in good health and CMV-seronegative. CDR3 residues: CASSQDLWGGSYNEQFF. CDR3 nucleotide sequence: TGTGCCAGCAGCCAAGATCTATGGGGGGGCTCCTACAATGAGCAGTTCTTC.